The 5 T cell receptor beta chains below all came from one sample that was sequenced in a study of cytomegalovirus exposure and HLA in healthy donors. The primer mix had 60 Vbeta and 13 Jbeta primers. TCRdb keeps only in-frame clones here, not all; method: immunoSEQ multiplex PCR. Seen here are some 200,000 clones, approximately 80% observed once, and the top ten hold 1.5% to 2%. The sample taken for sequencing was PBMCs. Receptors were obtained from a woman aged 18-35 years in good health and CMV-seronegative.

The chain links TRBV5-6 to TRBJ2-1; the match to TRBD2 covers 10 bases. The germline CDR1 and CDR2 sequences are SGHDT and YYEEEE. Germline trimming cut 1 base from V and 5 bases from J; bases unmatched to any gene: 6. The CDR3 is 16 amino acids. For the CDR3, the DNA is TGTGCCAGCAGCTTGCCGGGACTAGCGAAGGACAATGAGCAGTTCTTC. Protein: CASSLPGLAKDNEQFF.

This chain joins TRBV4-3 and TRBJ2-3; D unresolved. Trimming shortened V by 0 bases and J by 4 bases, and 11 bases separated the two germline ends. The germline V gene encodes CDR1 LGHNA and CDR2 YSLEER. The length of the CDR3 is 15 residues. The CDR3 sequence is CASSQDLRGADTQYF. In DNA form, the CDR3 reads TGCGCCAGCAGCCAAGATCTCAGAGGCGCAGATACGCAGTATTTT.

The table lists this clone with many counts. This chain uses TRBV4-3 with TRBJ1-1, with 10 bases that match TRBD1. Per the germline V gene, CDR1 is LGHNA and CDR2 is YSLEER. J was trimmed by 7 bases and V by 0 bases; bases with no gene match: 8. The CDR3 totals 16 residues. This CDR3 is CASSQDVGQGMDEAFF. In DNA, the CDR3 is TGCGCCAGCAGCCAAGATGTGGGACAGGGGATGGATGAAGCTTTCTTT.

On this clone: The sample has other DNA sequences that encode this CDR3 too. J is TRBJ2-1 and V is TRBV9, with TRBD2 as a possible D gene (5 bases). Per the germline V gene, CDR1 is SGDLS and CDR2 is YYNGEE. V lost 3 bases and J 1 base, leaving 11 bases between the germline ends. CDR3 length equals 15 residues. The CDR3 loop is CASSESGSSYNEQFF. In DNA form, the CDR3 reads TGTGCCAGCAGCGAGAGCGGAAGTTCCTACAATGAGCAGTTCTTC.

Concerning this clone itself: The identical CDR3 is also encoded by other nucleotide sequences in the sample. The rearrangement joins TRBV10-3 to TRBJ1-1; D ambiguous. Germline CDR1 and CDR2: ENHRY and SYGVKD. The V gene lost 3 bases and the J gene lost 6 bases, with 11 bases spanning the gap. This CDR3 has 13 residues. CDR3 nucleotide sequence: TGTGCCATCAGTGATGGAGTGAGGGCTGAAGCTTTCTTT. This sequence encodes CAISDGVRAEAFF.